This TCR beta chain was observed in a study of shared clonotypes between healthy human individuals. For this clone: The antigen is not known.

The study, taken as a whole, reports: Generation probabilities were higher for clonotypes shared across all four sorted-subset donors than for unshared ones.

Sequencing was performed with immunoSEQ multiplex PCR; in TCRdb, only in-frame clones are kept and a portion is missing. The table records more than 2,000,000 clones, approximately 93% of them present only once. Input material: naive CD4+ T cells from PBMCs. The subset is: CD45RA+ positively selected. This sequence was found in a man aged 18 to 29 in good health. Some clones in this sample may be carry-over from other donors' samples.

CDR3 bases: TGCGCCAGCAGCGCCACAGTAGGGGGCACCGGGGAGCTGTTTTTT. It is translated as CASSATVGGTGELFF. The chain employs TRBV5-1 and TRBJ2-2, with D possibly TRBD1 on 6 matching bases. Per germline, CDR1 SGHRS and CDR2 YFSETQ. V was cut by 4 bases and J by 4 bases, with 14 bases left in between. This CDR3 comprises 15 residues.